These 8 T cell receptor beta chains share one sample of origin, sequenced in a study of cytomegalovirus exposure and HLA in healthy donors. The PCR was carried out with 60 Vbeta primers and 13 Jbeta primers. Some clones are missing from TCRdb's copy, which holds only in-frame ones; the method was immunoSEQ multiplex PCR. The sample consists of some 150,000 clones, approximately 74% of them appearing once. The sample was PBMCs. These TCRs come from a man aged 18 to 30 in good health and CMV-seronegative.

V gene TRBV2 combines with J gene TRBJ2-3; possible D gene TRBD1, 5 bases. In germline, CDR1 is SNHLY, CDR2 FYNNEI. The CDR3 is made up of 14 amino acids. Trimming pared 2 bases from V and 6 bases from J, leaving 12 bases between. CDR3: CASSESVRVDTQYF. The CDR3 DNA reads TGTGCCAGCAGTGAAAGTGTCAGGGTGGATACGCAGTATTTT.

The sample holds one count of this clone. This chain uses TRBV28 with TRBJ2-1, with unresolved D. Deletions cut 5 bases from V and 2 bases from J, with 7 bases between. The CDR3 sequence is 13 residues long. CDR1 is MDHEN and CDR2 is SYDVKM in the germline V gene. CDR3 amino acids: CASSPLPYNEQFF. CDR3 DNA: TGTGCCAGCAGTCCCCTCCCCTACAATGAGCAGTTCTTC.

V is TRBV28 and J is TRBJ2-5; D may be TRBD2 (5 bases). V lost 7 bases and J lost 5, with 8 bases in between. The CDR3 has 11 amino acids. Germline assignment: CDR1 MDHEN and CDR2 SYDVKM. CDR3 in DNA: TGTGCCAGCATTCGCGGGGAGACCCAGTACTTC. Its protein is CASIRGETQYF.

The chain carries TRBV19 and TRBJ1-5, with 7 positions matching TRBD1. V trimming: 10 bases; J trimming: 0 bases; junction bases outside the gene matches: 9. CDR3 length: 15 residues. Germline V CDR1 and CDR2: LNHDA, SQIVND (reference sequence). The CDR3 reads CATTDRWLSNQPQHF. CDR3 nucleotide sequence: TGTGCCACGACGGACAGGTGGCTTAGCAATCAGCCCCAGCATTTT.

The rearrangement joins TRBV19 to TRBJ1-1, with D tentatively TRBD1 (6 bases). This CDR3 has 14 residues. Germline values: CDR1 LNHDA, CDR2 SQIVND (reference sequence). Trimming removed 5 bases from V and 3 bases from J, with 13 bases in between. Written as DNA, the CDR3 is TGTGCCAGTAGTTCCGGACAGTTAGACACTGAAGCTTTCTTT. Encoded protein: CASSSGQLDTEAFF. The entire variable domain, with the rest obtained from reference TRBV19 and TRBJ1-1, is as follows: DGGITQSPKYLFRKEGQNVTLSCEQNLNHDAMYWYRQDPGQGLRLIYYSQIVNDFQKGDIAEGYSVSREKKESFPLTVTSAQKNPTAFYLCASSSGQLDTEAFFGQGTRLTVV.

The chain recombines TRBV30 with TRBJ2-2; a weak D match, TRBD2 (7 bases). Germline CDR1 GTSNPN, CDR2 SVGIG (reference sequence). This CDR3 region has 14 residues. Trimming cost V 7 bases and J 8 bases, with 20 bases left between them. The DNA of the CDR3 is TGTGCCTCCACGGGGGGCGCCCTAGGTGGGGAGCTGTTTTTT. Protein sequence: CASTGGALGGELFF. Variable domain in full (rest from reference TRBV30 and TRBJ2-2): SQTIHQWPATLVQPVGSPLSLECTVEGTSNPNLYWYRQAAGRGLQLLFYSVGIGQISSEVPQNLSASRPQDRQFILSSKKLLLSDSGFYLCASTGGALGGELFFGEGSRLTVL.

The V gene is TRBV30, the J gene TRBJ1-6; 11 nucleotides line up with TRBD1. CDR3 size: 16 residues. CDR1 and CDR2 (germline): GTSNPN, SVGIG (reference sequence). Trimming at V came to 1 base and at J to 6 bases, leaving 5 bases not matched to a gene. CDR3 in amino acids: CAWSERTGGLNSPLHF. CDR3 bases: TGTGCCTGGAGTGAACGGACAGGGGGCCTTAATTCACCCCTCCACTTT.

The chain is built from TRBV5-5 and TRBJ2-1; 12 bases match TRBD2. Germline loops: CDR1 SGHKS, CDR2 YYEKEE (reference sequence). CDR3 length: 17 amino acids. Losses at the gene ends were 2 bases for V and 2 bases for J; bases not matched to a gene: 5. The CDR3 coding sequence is TGTGCCAGCAGCTTCGCCAGACTAGCGGGGGCCTACAATGAGCAGTTCTTC. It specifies CASSFARLAGAYNEQFF.